This TCR beta chain was profiled in a study of T-cell memory formation after mild COVID-19. A few counts support this clonotype. The CDR3 covers 15 residues. The V gene end was trimmed by 6 bases and the J gene end by 9 bases; junction bases not matched to a gene: 9. TCRdb passed the 5' RACE reads through MiXCR, listing each CDR3 protein once. The sample has 250,000 to 400,000 distinct CDR3 sequences; more than 13% are singletons. The receptor comes from a man aged 18 to 30 who had mild COVID-19 (a few samples of this study predate the infection). Cell type and time point are not known. V is TRBV12-3 or TRBV12-4 and J is TRBJ1-6, with TRBD1 identical over 9 bases. Sample: PBMCs or a T cell subset sorted from them (not recorded which). The CDR3 nucleotides read TGTGCCAGCAGGGGACAGGGTATTTTCGGTTCACCCCTCCACTTT. It is translated as CASRGQGIFGSPLHF.